The clone carrying this T cell receptor (beta chain) came up many times. The antigen is unknown. The source of the sample is a study of early T cells in non-severe SARS-CoV-2 infection. As for the study in general: Chains were unpaired, as sequencing was done on bulk RNA from unsorted whole blood. Overall study findings and caveats: Anti-spike CD8 specificities were favored by VDJdb matching, whose results missed private and CD4 specificities.

The germline V gene has CDR1 SGHVS and CDR2 FNYEAQ. V was shortened by 4 bases and J by 4 bases, with 17 bases between the two germline ends. The CDR3 spans 16 residues. Unique molecular identifiers were added to individual cDNA molecules. TCRdb reprocessed the 5' RACE reads via MiXCR and lists one record per CDR3 protein. This table has about 33,000 distinct CDR3 sequences, around 6% appearing once. The sample comprised whole blood. This TCR derives from an adult who was a healthcare worker with PCR-confirmed SARS-CoV-2 infection or an uninfected control (not recorded which). The chain has TRBV7-6 and TRBJ1-3, with TRBD1 as a possible D gene (6 bases). CDR3 nucleotides: TGTGCCAGCAGCTCCCGGGACACCTTTTCGGGAAACACCATATATTTT. As protein: CASSSRDTFSGNTIYF.